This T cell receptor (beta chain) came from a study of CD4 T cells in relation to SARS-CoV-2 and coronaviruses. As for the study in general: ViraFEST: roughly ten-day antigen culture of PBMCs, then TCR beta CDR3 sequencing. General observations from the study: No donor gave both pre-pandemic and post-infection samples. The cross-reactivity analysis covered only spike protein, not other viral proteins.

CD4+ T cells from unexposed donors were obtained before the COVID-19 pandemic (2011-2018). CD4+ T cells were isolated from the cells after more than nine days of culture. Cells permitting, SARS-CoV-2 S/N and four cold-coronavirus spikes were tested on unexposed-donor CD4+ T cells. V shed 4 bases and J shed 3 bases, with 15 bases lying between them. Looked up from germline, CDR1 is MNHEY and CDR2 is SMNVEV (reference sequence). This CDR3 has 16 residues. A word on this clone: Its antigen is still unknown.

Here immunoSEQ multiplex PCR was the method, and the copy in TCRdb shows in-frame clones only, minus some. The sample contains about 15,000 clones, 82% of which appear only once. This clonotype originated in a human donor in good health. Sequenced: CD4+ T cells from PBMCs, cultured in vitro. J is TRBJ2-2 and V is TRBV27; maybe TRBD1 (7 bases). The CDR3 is CASSSYQGGHTGELFF. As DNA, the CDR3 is TGTGCCAGCAGTTCCTATCAGGGGGGCCACACCGGGGAGCTGTTTTTT.